Sequencing of this T cell receptor beta chain was carried out in a study of T cells in Graves' hyperthyroidism and ophthalmopathy. Trimming took 3 bases from V and 3 from J, leaving 10 bases between them. The CDR3 runs 14 residues. Germline V gives CDR1 SNHLY, CDR2 FYNNEI. Hyperthyroidism had been newly diagnosed in patients aged 18 to 65, and its duration was under 2 months. The blood sample was taken at first hyperthyroidism diagnosis, before any ophthalmopathy symptoms. RNA transcripts were the template for amplifying TCR beta CDR3 regions. First-round RT-PCR targeting the TCR CDR3 was performed with the HTBI primer set. Each CDR3 protein is one row after TCRdb ran MiXCR on the multiplex PCR reads. Here the sample spans around 700,000 distinct CDR3 sequences, about 19% being singletons.

This receptor was taken from a woman in her fifties or sixties with Graves' hyperthyroidism that later progressed to Graves' ophthalmopathy. This chain links TRBV2 with TRBJ2-3; D not resolved. The specimen was blood. The CDR3 loop is CASSDVTRTDTQYF. The CDR3 DNA reads TGTGCCAGCAGTGATGTTACCCGAACAGATACGCAGTATTTT.